Shown below are 22 T cell receptor beta chains from a single sample sequenced in a study of cytomegalovirus exposure and HLA in healthy donors. PCR used 60 Vbeta primers and 13 Jbeta primers. Profiled with immunoSEQ multiplex PCR; TCRdb holds only in-frame clones, not every one. This table has 180,000 or so clones, roughly 80% appearing once. Source material: PBMCs. The receptors shown here come from a female donor in good health and CMV-seronegative.

The CDR3 region is CASSEDRGLWKLFF. CDR3 coding DNA: TGTGCCAGCAGTGAGGACAGGGGGTTGTGGAAACTGTTTTTT. The V gene is TRBV6-5, the J gene TRBJ1-4; 10 nucleotides match TRBD1. This CDR3 is built from 14 residues. The V gene's germline CDR1 is MNHEY and CDR2 SVGAGI. V dropped 5 bases and J dropped 11; count of bases not matched to a gene: 8.

This clone has a handful of counts. The chain carries TRBV27 and TRBJ2-2; the match to TRBD1 covers 7 bases. This CDR3 is 15 amino acids long. The germline gives CDR1 MNHEY, CDR2 SMNVEV (reference sequence). J was trimmed by 5 bases and V by 5 bases; bases with no gene match: 8. The CDR3 bases are TGTGCCAGCAGTCTCTCGACAGGGTTGACCGGGGAGCTGTTTTTT. Its protein is CASSLSTGLTGELFF.

This chain joins TRBV7-2 and TRBJ2-1; no definite D call. This CDR3 is built from 14 residues. V lost 5 bases and J lost 3, with 11 bases in between. Germline loops: CDR1 SGHTA, CDR2 FQGNSA. CDR3 coding DNA: TGTGCCAGCAGCCCCCGCGCGAACTACAATGAGCAGTTCTTC. Its protein is CASSPRANYNEQFF.

This clone was seen only a few times. V gene TRBV27 combines with J gene TRBJ2-1; D call uncertain. V was trimmed by 7 bases and J by 6 bases, leaving 16 bases between them. Germline CDR1 MNHEY, CDR2 SMNVEV (reference sequence). The CDR3 runs to 14 residues. CDR3 region: CASTKVGPVNEQFF. In DNA form, the CDR3 reads TGTGCCAGCACTAAGGTGGGCCCCGTCAATGAGCAGTTCTTC.

This clone was counted once. V gene TRBV6-1 combines with J gene TRBJ1-5; 8 bases are shared with TRBD1. Germline values: CDR1 MNHNS, CDR2 SASEGT. This CDR3 is 15 amino acids long. J gave up 5 bases and V 5 bases, and 8 bases lay outside the gene matches. The CDR3 coding sequence is TGTGCCAGCAGTTTCGCCGGGACAGGAGATCAGCCCCAGCATTTT. Translation: CASSFAGTGDQPQHF.

V gene TRBV19 combines with J gene TRBJ1-4; tentatively, D is TRBD1 (6 bases). CDR1 and CDR2 (germline): LNHDA, SQIVND (reference sequence). This CDR3 has 14 amino acids. V was trimmed by 6 bases and J by 5 bases, leaving 13 bases between them. The CDR3 nucleotides are TGTGCCAGTAGACCGGGACACCTCAATGAAAAACTGTTTTTT. Translating it yields CASRPGHLNEKLFF.

This clone was seen a handful of times. V and J are TRBV5-1 and TRBJ2-1; the D gene is possibly TRBD1 (5 bases). Trimming removed 2 bases from V and 5 bases from J, with 11 bases in between. Germline V gene lookup returns CDR1 SGHRS and CDR2 YFSETQ. This CDR3 spans 14 amino acids. Written as DNA, the CDR3 is TGCGCCAGCAGCTTAACAGGCACCGACAATGAGCAGTTCTTC. This gives the protein CASSLTGTDNEQFF.

This chain uses TRBV7-2 with TRBJ1-1; the D is unclear. Germline V gene data show CDR1 as SGHTA and CDR2 as FQGNSA. Trimming removed 3 bases at V and 8 bases at J, with 16 bases between. The CDR3 totals 14 residues. The DNA for the CDR3 is TGTGCCAGCAGCTTCGCCCCTGGAGTGATCGAAGCTTTCTTT. Amino acid sequence: CASSFAPGVIEAFF.

This clone was recorded once. The chain combines TRBV18 with TRBJ2-1; 9 bases agree with TRBD2. Germline V gives CDR1 KGHSH, CDR2 LQKENI. The junction had 3 bases not matched to a gene; V was cut back by 3 bases and J by 3 bases. This CDR3 contains 15 residues. CDR3 amino acids: CASSPTSGIYNEQFF. CDR3 DNA: TGTGCCAGCTCACCGACTAGCGGCATCTACAATGAGCAGTTCTTC.

The chain employs TRBV11-2 and TRBJ2-7; no reliable D call. Between the trimmed V and J ends, which lost 2 bases and 3 bases, there was a span of 5 bases. Germline V gene sequence: CDR1 SGHAT, CDR2 FQNNGV. The CDR3 sequence is 12 residues long. The CDR3 DNA reads TGTGCCAGCAGCTTATCGTTCTACGAGCAGTACTTC. This translates into CASSLSFYEQYF.

This clone was observed a few times. The chain links TRBV7-8 to TRBJ2-7; weak D call: TRBD1 (5 bases). The CDR3 is 15 amino acids. Germline V lookup: CDR1 SGHVS, CDR2 FQNEAQ. With 0 bases removed from V and 0 bases from J, the gap between germline ends came to 9 bases. CDR3: CASSLAPRGSYEQYF. The DNA for the CDR3 is TGTGCCAGCAGCTTAGCGCCTAGGGGCTCCTACGAGCAGTACTTC.

The chain uses TRBV10-1 and TRBJ1-6; TRBD1 matches 9 bases. V was clipped by 5 bases and J by 8 bases; unmatched bases: 19. Germline lookup yields CDR1 WNHNN and CDR2 SYGVQD (reference sequence). CDR3 length: 19 residues. The CDR3 loop is CASSITSGTGFFLHSPLHF. CDR3 bases: TGCGCCAGCAGTATAACATCCGGGACAGGGTTCTTCCTTCATTCACCCCTCCACTTT.

The chain carries TRBV5-1 and TRBJ2-7, with 14 bases identical to TRBD2. Germline trimming cut 4 bases from V and 3 bases from J; bases unmatched to any gene: 6. Germline CDR1 and CDR2: SGHRS and YFSETQ. The CDR3 is 16 residues long. CDR3 sequence reads: CASSIGLAGGNYEQYF. Written as DNA, the CDR3 is TGCGCCAGCAGCATTGGACTAGCGGGGGGAAACTACGAGCAGTACTTC.

The V and J genes are TRBV18 and TRBJ2-1, with 7 bases lining up with TRBD2. Losses at the gene ends were 3 bases for V and 1 base for J; bases not matched to a gene: 9. The germline V gene encodes CDR1 KGHSH and CDR2 LQKENI. The CDR3 is 17 residues long. CDR3 DNA sequence: TGTGCCAGCTCACCTGTTATGCGGGGAGGGTCCTACAATGAGCAGTTCTTC. This encodes CASSPVMRGGSYNEQFF. Using reference TRBV18 and TRBJ2-1 for the parts outside the CDR3, the full variable domain is NAGVMQNPRHLVRRRGQEARLRCSPMKGHSHVYWYRQLPEEGLKFMVYLQKENIIDESGMPKERFSAEFPKEGPSILRIQQVVRGDSAAYFCASSPVMRGGSYNEQFFGPGTRLTVL.

This chain connects TRBV5-1 to TRBJ2-7, with D possibly TRBD1 on 6 matching bases. The germline V gene has CDR1 SGHRS and CDR2 YFSETQ. Trimming pared 0 bases from V and 7 bases from J, leaving 20 bases between. The CDR3 covers 16 residues. The CDR3 DNA reads TGCGCCAGCAGCTTGGAGTCTACAGGGCAGTCTAGTGAGCAGTACTTC. As protein: CASSLESTGQSSEQYF.

This clone was seen a single time. The J gene is TRBJ1-1, the V gene TRBV6-6; D is undetermined. The germline CDR1 and CDR2 sequences are MNHNY and SVGAGI (reference sequence). The CDR3 covers 12 residues. V lost 5 bases, J lost 11 bases, and 15 bases lay in between. The CDR3 region is CASSVPGVDAFF. CDR3 bases: TGTGCCAGCAGTGTACCGGGAGTGGATGCTTTCTTT.

The rearrangement uses TRBV19 and TRBJ1-3; 11 nucleotides line up with TRBD1. CDR1 LNHDA and CDR2 SQIVND come from the germline V gene (reference sequence). V gave up 7 bases and J gave up 0 bases; unmatched junction bases: 8. The CDR3 contains 17 residues. The CDR3 coding sequence is TGTGCCAGTATGGACAGGGGGCTTACCAGCTCTGGAAACACCATATATTTT. It is translated as CASMDRGLTSSGNTIYF.

The chain is built from TRBV7-6 and TRBJ2-7, with D unclear. V lost 1 base and J lost 3, with 10 bases in between. This CDR3 is 14 amino acids long. Germline assignment: CDR1 SGHVS and CDR2 FNYEAQ. This CDR3 is CASSLGALNYEQYF. In DNA, the CDR3 is TGTGCCAGCAGCTTAGGGGCCCTAAACTACGAGCAGTACTTC.

CDR3 in amino acids: CATSSPSGIWGANVLTF. In nucleotides, the CDR3 is TGTGCCACCAGCAGCCCATCGGGTATCTGGGGGGCCAACGTCCTGACTTTC. This rearrangement joins TRBV15 to TRBJ2-6; D is ambiguous. CDR3 length: 17 residues. The V end lost 3 bases, the J end lost 4 bases, and 16 bases lay between the germline ends. Germline loops: CDR1 LNHNV, CDR2 YYDKDF (reference sequence). Full variable domain (outside the CDR3, taken from reference TRBV15 and TRBJ2-6): DAMVIQNPRYQVTQFGKPVTLSCSQTLNHNVMYWYQQKSSQAPKLLFHYYDKDFNNEADTPDNFQSRRPNTSFCFLDIRSPGLGDTAMYLCATSSPSGIWGANVLTFGAGSRLTVL.

This rearrangement joins TRBV7-2 to TRBJ2-4, with unresolved D. Germline values: CDR1 SGHTA, CDR2 FQGNSA. This CDR3 spans 14 amino acids. V lost 4 bases to trimming and J lost 0 bases, with 7 bases between them. The CDR3 here is CASSSTLAKNIQYF. The CDR3 DNA reads as TGTGCCAGCAGCTCGACATTAGCCAAAAACATTCAGTACTTC.

Only a few counts were recorded for this clone. DNA for the CDR3: TGTGCCAGCAGCCTCGGACTAGCGGGGGGGAGGGACATTCAGTACTTC. Amino acid sequence: CASSLGLAGGRDIQYF. V and J are TRBV7-3 and TRBJ2-4; TRBD2 agrees at 15 bases. V lost 5 bases, J lost 8 bases, and 7 bases stayed unmatched. Germline CDR1 is SGHTA and CDR2 is FQGTGA. CDR3 length: 16 residues.

This sequence joins TRBV27 and TRBJ2-7, with a possible D match to TRBD1 (6 bases). The CDR3 sequence is 15 residues long. CDR1 is MNHEY and CDR2 is SMNVEV in the germline V gene (reference sequence). The V end was cut by 0 bases, the J end by 4 bases, with 13 bases between. The CDR3 sequence is CASSLSPGARYEQYF. The DNA of the CDR3 is TGTGCCAGCAGTTTATCGCCAGGGGCGAGGTACGAGCAGTACTTC.